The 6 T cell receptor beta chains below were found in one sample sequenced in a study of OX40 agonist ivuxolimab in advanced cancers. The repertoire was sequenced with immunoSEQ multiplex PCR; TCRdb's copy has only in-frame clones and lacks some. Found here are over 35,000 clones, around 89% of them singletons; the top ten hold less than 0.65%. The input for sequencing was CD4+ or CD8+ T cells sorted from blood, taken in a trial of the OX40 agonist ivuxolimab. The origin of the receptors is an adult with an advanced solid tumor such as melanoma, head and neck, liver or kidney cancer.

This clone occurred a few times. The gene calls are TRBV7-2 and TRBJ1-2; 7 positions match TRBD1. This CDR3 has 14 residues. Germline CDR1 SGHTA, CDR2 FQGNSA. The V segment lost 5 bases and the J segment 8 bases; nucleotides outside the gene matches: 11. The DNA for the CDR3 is TGTGCCAGCAGCACACCGGGACAGTGGTGGGGCTACACCTTC. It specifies CASSTPGQWWGYTF.

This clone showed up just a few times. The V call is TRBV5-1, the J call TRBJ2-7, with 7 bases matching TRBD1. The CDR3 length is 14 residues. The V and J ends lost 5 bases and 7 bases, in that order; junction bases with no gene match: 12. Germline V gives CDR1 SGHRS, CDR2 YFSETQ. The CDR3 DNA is TGCGCCAGCAGTGGGGGACAGAGGCCCCAAGAGCAGTACTTC. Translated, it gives CASSGGQRPQEQYF.

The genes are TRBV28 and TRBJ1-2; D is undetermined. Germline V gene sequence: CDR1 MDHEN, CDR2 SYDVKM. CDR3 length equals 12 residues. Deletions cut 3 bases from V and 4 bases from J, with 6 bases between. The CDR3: CASSFAVYGYTF. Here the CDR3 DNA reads TGTGCCAGCAGTTTTGCAGTCTATGGCTACACCTTC.

The CDR3 here is CASSYFITSGANVLTF. The CDR3, as DNA: TGTGCCAGCAGTTACTTCATTACCTCTGGGGCCAACGTCCTGACTTTC. The chain recombines TRBV6-5 with TRBJ2-6, with D unresolved. CDR1 and CDR2 from the germline V gene are MNHEY and SVGAGI. The CDR3 length is 16 residues. Trimming stripped 1 base from V and 0 bases from J, with 7 bases between.

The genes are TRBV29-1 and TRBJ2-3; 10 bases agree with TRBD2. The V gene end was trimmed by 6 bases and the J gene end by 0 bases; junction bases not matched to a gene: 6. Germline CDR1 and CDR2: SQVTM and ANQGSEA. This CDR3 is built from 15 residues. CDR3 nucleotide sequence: TGCAGCGTCCGCGGACTAGCGGCTAGCACAGATACGCAGTATTTT. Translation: CSVRGLAASTDTQYF.

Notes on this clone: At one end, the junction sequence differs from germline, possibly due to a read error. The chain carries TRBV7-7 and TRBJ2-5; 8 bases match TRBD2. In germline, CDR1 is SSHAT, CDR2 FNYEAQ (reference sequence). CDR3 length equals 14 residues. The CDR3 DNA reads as TGTGCTAGCAGCCGCGGCGGGGGGACAGAGACCCAGTACTTC. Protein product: CASSRGGGTETQYF.